The 23 T cell receptor beta chains given below trace back to one sample, sequenced in a study of T cells after yellow fever vaccination. TCRdb used MiXCR to reprocess the 5' RACE reads, holding one entry per CDR3 protein. The data contain a few hundred thousand distinct CDR3 sequences, roughly a sixth of them seen just once; the ten biggest clones take up roughly 17%. The starting material was PBMCs, obtained 5 days after the first yellow fever vaccination. The source of these receptors is a man between 18 and 35 years old who received the YFV17D yellow fever vaccine.

The table lists this clonotype with a few counts. V is TRBV6-1 and J is TRBJ1-4; D is undetermined. Trimming left V 6 bases short and J 5 bases short, with 7 bases between. The germline gives CDR1 MNHNS, CDR2 SASEGT. The CDR3 is made up of 12 amino acids. The CDR3 DNA sequence: TGTGCCAGCAGGCCCGCGAATGAAAAACTGTTTTTT. It specifies CASRPANEKLFF.

The chain recombines TRBV7-9 with TRBJ2-7; no firm D call. Germline V gene sequence: CDR1 SEHNR, CDR2 FQNEAQ (reference sequence). CDR3 length: 12 amino acids. Trimming removed 4 bases from V and 3 bases from J, with 7 bases in between. The CDR3 DNA reads TGTGCCAGCAGCTCGGCCCTCTACGAGCAGTACTTC. It codes for CASSSALYEQYF.

The rearrangement joins TRBV6-5 to TRBJ1-1; D is unresolved. Germline V gene sequence: CDR1 MNHEY, CDR2 SVGAGI. CDR3 length: 13 amino acids. V gave up 3 bases and J gave up 4 bases, with 9 bases separating them. This CDR3 reads CASSYQHTTEAFF. The DNA of the CDR3 is TGTGCCAGCAGTTATCAGCATACCACTGAAGCTTTCTTT.

The genes are TRBV5-6 and TRBJ1-6; D is uncertain. V shed 0 bases and J shed 5 bases, with 9 bases lying between them. This CDR3 spans 15 amino acids. In germline, CDR1 is SGHDT, CDR2 YYEEEE. The chain's CDR3 is CASSLDPGDNSPLHF. The CDR3 DNA follows: TGTGCCAGCAGCTTGGACCCGGGAGATAATTCACCCCTCCACTTT.

The chain is built from TRBV19 and TRBJ1-2; 8 bases map to TRBD1. There are 14 residues in the CDR3. The V segment lost 1 base and the J segment 3 bases; nucleotides outside the gene matches: 1. CDR1 and CDR2 (germline): LNHDA, SQIVND (reference sequence). The CDR3: CASSIGQGHYGYTF. CDR3 coding DNA: TGTGCCAGTAGTATAGGACAGGGGCACTATGGCTACACCTTC. Filled out from reference TRBV19 and TRBJ1-2, the complete variable domain reads DGGITQSPKYLFRKEGQNVTLSCEQNLNHDAMYWYRQDPGQGLRLIYYSQIVNDFQKGDIAEGYSVSREKKESFPLTVTSAQKNPTAFYLCASSIGQGHYGYTFGSGTRLTVV.

The J gene is TRBJ2-5, the V gene TRBV7-8; 11 positions match TRBD2. The CDR3 sequence is 15 residues long. The J segment lost 4 bases and the V segment lost 2 bases, leaving 3 bases of the junction unmatched. CDR1 SGHVS and CDR2 FQNEAQ come from the germline V gene. The CDR3 coding sequence is TGTGCCAGCAGCTTATATAGCGGGGGGGCAGAGACCCAGTACTTC. It encodes CASSLYSGGAETQYF. Full variable domain (missing parts from reference TRBV7-8 and TRBJ2-5): GAGVSQSPRYKVAKRGQDVALRCDPISGHVSLFWYQQALGQGPEFLTYFQNEAQLDKSGLPSDRFFAERPEGSVSTLKIQRTQQEDSAVYLCASSLYSGGAETQYFGPGTRLLVL.

This clonotype was observed many times. The V and J genes are TRBV5-1 and TRBJ1-2; perhaps TRBD1 as D (6 bases). Germline V lookup: CDR1 SGHRS, CDR2 YFSETQ. Trimming stripped 4 bases from V and 2 bases from J, with 15 bases between. The CDR3 spans 15 residues. The CDR3: CASSPDGQWNYGYTF. In DNA form, the CDR3 reads TGCGCCAGCAGCCCGGACGGACAGTGGAACTATGGCTACACCTTC. The full variable domain, in which reference TRBV5-1 and TRBJ1-2 provide the parts outside the CDR3, is KAGVTQTPRYLIKTRGQQVTLSCSPISGHRSVSWYQQTPGQGLQFLFEYFSETQRNKGNFPGRFSGRQFSNSRSEMNVSTLELGDSALYLCASSPDGQWNYGYTFGSGTRLTVV.

The chain has TRBV5-6 and TRBJ2-3; D is perhaps TRBD2 (8 bases). V lost 2 bases, J lost 2 bases, and 12 bases lay in between. There are 15 residues in the CDR3. Per germline, CDR1 SGHDT and CDR2 YYEEEE. CDR3 nucleotides: TGTGCCAGCAGCTTTAGCGGGACAGTCACAGATACGCAGTATTTT. This codes for CASSFSGTVTDTQYF.

This chain uses TRBV29-1 with TRBJ1-1; D not resolved. The CDR3 length is 13 residues. Germline CDR1 and CDR2: SQVTM and ANQGSEA. The V gene lost 4 bases and the J gene lost 5 bases, with 14 bases spanning the gap. Here the CDR3 DNA reads TGCAGCGTTGGAAAGGGAGTGGGGACTGAAGCTTTCTTT. It yields the protein CSVGKGVGTEAFF.

The chain couples TRBV6-2 or TRBV6-3 to TRBJ2-5; D may match TRBD1 or TRBD2 (5 bases each). The ends were cut back, 4 bases at V and 4 bases at J, with 16 bases in the middle. This CDR3 spans 15 amino acids. Per germline, CDR1 MNHEY and CDR2 SVGEGT. CDR3 nucleotide sequence: TGTGCCAGCAGTTCGCACGTTCAGGGACGAGAGACCCAGTACTTC. Encoded protein: CASSSHVQGRETQYF.

The rearrangement uses TRBV6-1 and TRBJ2-1; 8 bases line up with TRBD1. CDR1 is MNHNS, CDR2 SASEGT, per germline. The CDR3 sequence is 16 residues long. The V segment lost 5 bases and the J segment 0 bases; nucleotides outside the gene matches: 6. The CDR3 nucleotides read TGTGCCAGCAGTCCCTGGACAGGGAGCTCCTACAATGAGCAGTTCTTC. This sequence encodes CASSPWTGSSYNEQFF.

In this sample, this clonotype turned up many times. The chain recombines TRBV5-1 with TRBJ2-1; 7 nucleotides align to TRBD2. This CDR3 region has 15 residues. Germline-derived CDR1 and CDR2 are SGHRS and YFSETQ. With V trimmed by 3 bases and J by 0 bases, 3 bases remained unmatched. The CDR3: CASSSIAGSYNEQFF. The CDR3 DNA follows: TGCGCCAGCAGCTCAATAGCGGGCTCCTACAATGAGCAGTTCTTC.

This clonotype was counted ten times or more. This rearrangement joins TRBV7-2 to TRBJ2-5; unclear D gene. The CDR3 is 14 amino acids. Germline V lookup: CDR1 SGHTA, CDR2 FQGNSA. V lost 4 bases and J 1 base, leaving 10 bases between the germline ends. The DNA for the CDR3 is TGTGCCAGCAGCTCCTCCCAAGTCCAAGAGACCCAGTACTTC. Protein: CASSSSQVQETQYF.

With respect to this clonotype: At one of its ends the junction is not consistent with the germline gene, which may arise from a read error. CDR3 nucleotides: TGCGCCAGCAGCCAAGAGCTAGCGGGGGGGCCGGGCAATAAGCAGTTCTTC. Translating it yields CASSQELAGGPGNKQFF. The chain carries TRBV4-3 and TRBJ2-1; TRBD2 aligns across 12 bases. The CDR3 is 17 residues long. The germline V gene has CDR1 LGHNA and CDR2 YSLEER.

The gene calls are TRBV15 and TRBJ1-5, with no clear D. V gave up 1 base and J gave up 4 bases, with 11 bases separating them. Looked up from germline, CDR1 is LNHNV and CDR2 is YYDKDF (reference sequence). The CDR3 is 15 residues long. The CDR3 bases are TGTGCCACCAGCAGAGGAGGGATTTGGAATCAGCCCCAGCATTTT. This translates into CATSRGGIWNQPQHF.

This sequence joins TRBV7-9 and TRBJ2-1, with D possibly being TRBD2 (5 bases). The germline CDR1 and CDR2 sequences are SEHNR and FQNEAQ (reference sequence). The CDR3 has 12 amino acids. Trimming removed 6 bases at V and 9 bases at J, with 12 bases between. Here the CDR3 reads CASSRGDGEQFF. CDR3 nucleotide sequence: TGTGCCAGCAGTCGGGGTGATGGTGAGCAGTTCTTC.

The rearrangement joins TRBV6-5 to TRBJ2-1, with D tentatively TRBD1 or TRBD2 (5 bases each). Deletions cut 6 bases from V and 7 bases from J, with 16 bases between. The CDR3 spans 14 residues. CDR1 is MNHEY, CDR2 SVGAGI, per germline. The CDR3 loop is CASSPGFEGNEQFF. The DNA for the CDR3 is TGTGCCAGCAGCCCAGGGTTTGAGGGAAATGAGCAGTTCTTC.

Ten or more counts support this clonotype. The chain carries TRBV5-1 and TRBJ2-1; 8 bases match TRBD1. The CDR3 totals 16 residues. Germline lookup yields CDR1 SGHRS and CDR2 YFSETQ. V lost 1 base to trimming and J lost 6 bases; unmatched junction nucleotides: 9. The CDR3 reads CASSLPLQGVSNEQFF. CDR3 DNA sequence: TGCGCCAGCAGCTTGCCTTTACAGGGGGTTAGCAATGAGCAGTTCTTC. Combining the CDR3 with reference TRBV5-1 and TRBJ2-1 gives the whole variable domain KAGVTQTPRYLIKTRGQQVTLSCSPISGHRSVSWYQQTPGQGLQFLFEYFSETQRNKGNFPGRFSGRQFSNSRSEMNVSTLELGDSALYLCASSLPLQGVSNEQFFGPGTRLTVL.

This clonotype was recorded a few times. The CDR3, as DNA: TGTGCCAGCAGTCTAAAGTCCTACGAGCAGTACGTC. This translates into CASSLKSYEQYV. The rearrangement uses TRBV6-2 or TRBV6-3 and TRBJ2-7; D not resolved. The CDR3 is made up of 12 amino acids. V dropped 5 bases and J dropped 1 base, with 6 bases sitting between them. In germline, CDR1 is MNHEY, CDR2 SVGEGT.

The V gene is TRBV6-5, the J gene TRBJ2-1; perhaps TRBD1 as D (5 bases). Trimming cost V 5 bases and J 4 bases, with 18 bases left between them. The CDR3 has 16 residues. Germline CDR1 is MNHEY and CDR2 is SVGAGI. The CDR3 nucleotides are TGTGCCAGCAGTACTGCCGACAGAACGATTTACAATGAGCAGTTCTTC. Protein product: CASSTADRTIYNEQFF.

This clonotype has just a few counts. V usage is TRBV20-1 and J usage is TRBJ1-4, with D maybe TRBD1 (6 bases). V lost 6 bases and J 8 bases, leaving 13 bases between the germline ends. The CDR3 is 12 residues long. The V gene's germline CDR1 is DFQATT and CDR2 SNEGSKA (reference sequence). The CDR3 DNA follows: TGCAGTGCCAGGGGAATGGACGAAAAACTGTTTTTT. Translating gives CSARGMDEKLFF.

V is TRBV20-1 and J is TRBJ1-2; possible D gene TRBD1, 5 bases. Germline lookup yields CDR1 DFQATT and CDR2 SNEGSKA (reference sequence). The V gene lost 0 bases and the J gene lost 8 bases, with 10 bases spanning the gap. This CDR3 contains 12 residues. The CDR3 sequence: CSARDRGNGYTF. The CDR3 DNA reads as TGCAGTGCTAGAGATCGGGGGAACGGCTACACCTTC.

This clonotype was picked up many times. The J gene is TRBJ2-6, the V gene TRBV12-3 or TRBV12-4; unclear D gene. This CDR3 comprises 20 residues. Trimming left V 0 bases short and J 3 bases short, with 21 bases between. The chain's CDR3 is CASSLAPDPLDLGGANVLTF. CDR3 sequence (DNA): TGTGCCAGCAGTTTAGCGCCCGATCCCTTGGATTTGGGTGGGGCCAACGTCCTGACTTTC.